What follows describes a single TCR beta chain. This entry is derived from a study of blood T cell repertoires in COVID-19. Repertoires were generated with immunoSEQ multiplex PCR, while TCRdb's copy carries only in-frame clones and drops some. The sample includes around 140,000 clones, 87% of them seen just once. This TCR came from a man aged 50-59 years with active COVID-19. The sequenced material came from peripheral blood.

The CDR3 sequence: CASSFPGQGISYTF. Written as DNA, the CDR3 is TGTGCCAGCAGCTTCCCGGGACAGGGGATTAGCTACACCTTC. The V call is TRBV7-9, the J call TRBJ1-2, with TRBD1 matching 10 bases. The CDR3 spans 14 residues. Germline V gives CDR1 SEHNR, CDR2 FQNEAQ (reference sequence). V shed 3 bases and J 9 bases; nucleotides not matched to a gene: 7.